This is a list of T cell receptor beta chains from one sample in a study of response to subunit inactivated influenza vaccine. TCRdb redid the calling of the RT-PCR reads with MiXCR, one entry per CDR3 protein. This table has hundreds of thousands of distinct CDR3 sequences, under 20% appearing once. This specimen consisted of PBMCs from blood, obtained more than 4 days after vaccination. The receptors were sampled from a man aged 50 to 59 who received an inactivated influenza vaccine. CDR3s include the opening cysteine and the closing phenylalanine or tryptophan. D genes are given only for firm matches. The size entry is marked missing in some rows and otherwise reads once, few, many or a size class.

clone_size,v_call,d_call,j_call,cdr3_nt,cdr3_aa
few,TRBV20-1,NA,TRBJ1-4,TGCAGTGTGGGGGACCGCCGAAAAGGACTGTTTTTT,CSVGDRRKGLFF
few,TRBV5-1,NA,TRBJ1-5,TGCGCCAGCAGCTTGCGGCACGCACCAAATCAGCCCCAGCATTTT,CASSLRHAPNQPQHF
few,TRBV20-1,NA,TRBJ1-1,TGCAGTGCCTTCGGACTGAGTCCCACTGAAGCTTTCTTT,CSAFGLSPTEAFF
NA,TRBV14,NA,TRBJ2-7,TGTGCCAGCAGCCGCGGCCAGCTTTTCTACGAGCAGTACTTC,CASSRGQLFYEQYF
NA,TRBV5-1,NA,TRBJ1-1,TGCGCCAGCAGCTTGAGAGGGGGGGGCGGAAACACTGAAGCTTTCTTT,CASSLRGGGGNTEAFF
many,TRBV15,NA,TRBJ2-4,TGTGCCACCAGCAGAGATATAAGGACAGAAAGCATTCAGTACTTC,CATSRDIRTESIQYF
NA,TRBV20-1,NA,TRBJ2-7,TGCAGTGCTAGAGATCCTTTGTCGGCTGCCTACGAGCAGTACTTC,CSARDPLSAAYEQYF
many,TRBV12-3/TRBV12-4,NA,TRBJ1-2,TGTGCCAGCAGTTGGAACTCAGCCTATGGCTACACCTTC,CASSWNSAYGYTF
NA,TRBV5-1,NA,TRBJ2-7,TGCGCCAGCAGCTGGGACGGAACCTACGAGCAGTACTTC,CASSWDGTYEQYF
few,TRBV29-1,NA,TRBJ1-1,TGCAGCGTCGCCCCCCGACAAGCGAACACTGAAGCTTTCTTT,CSVAPRQANTEAFF
many,TRBV20-1,NA,TRBJ2-3,TGCAGTGCTAGACACGCAGATACGCAGTATTTT,CSARHADTQYF
few,TRBV5-1,NA,TRBJ2-3,TGCGCCAGCAGCATATACGGGACAAGCACAGATACGCAGTATTTT,CASSIYGTSTDTQYF
NA,TRBV11-2,NA,TRBJ1-5,TGTGCCAGCAGCTTAGAAGCATCAGGCCAGCCCCAGCATTTT,CASSLEASGQPQHF
NA,TRBV20-1,TRBD1,TRBJ1-2,TGCAGTGCCAGGGGGAACCAGGGGAAGTATGGCTACACCTTC,CSARGNQGKYGYTF
NA,TRBV5-5,TRBD2,TRBJ2-2,TGTGCCAGCAGCTTGGTTGTGGCTAGCGGAAGAACCGGGGAGCTGTTTTTT,CASSLVVASGRTGELFF
many,TRBV12-3/TRBV12-4,NA,TRBJ2-7,TGTGCCAGCAGTTTAGAGTCTTCGACAGGAACCTACGAGCAGTACTTC,CASSLESSTGTYEQYF
few,TRBV5-1,TRBD2,TRBJ2-3,TGCGCCAGCAGCCTACCGACTAGCGGACAGACAGATACGCAGTATTTT,CASSLPTSGQTDTQYF
NA,TRBV11-1,TRBD2,TRBJ2-3,TGTGCTAGCAGCTTAGCGTGGCTAGCGGGAGGGCCCGCAGATACGCAGTATTTT,CASSLAWLAGGPADTQYF
NA,TRBV10-3,TRBD2,TRBJ2-3,TGTGCCATCAGTGAGCCGGGGCAAAGGAGTAGCGGGATTCCTCGTACGCAGTATTTT,CAISEPGQRSSGIPRTQYF
few,TRBV7-8,TRBD1,TRBJ2-1,TGTGCCAGCAGCTCCGGGACAGGGGCTATCAATGAGCAGTTCTTC,CASSSGTGAINEQFF
few,TRBV20-1,NA,TRBJ2-4,TGCAGTGCTAGCGGGAATCAAAACATTCAGTACTTC,CSASGNQNIQYF
NA,TRBV15,NA,TRBJ2-1,TGTGCCACCAGCACCCCCTCCTCGACTTTCAATGATGAGCAGTTCTTC,CATSTPSSTFNDEQFF
many,TRBV7-9,NA,TRBJ2-5,TGTGCCAGCAGCTTAGGTCTACAGGGAGGAGAGACCCAGTACTTC,CASSLGLQGGETQYF
NA,TRBV18,TRBD1,TRBJ1-1,TGTGCCAGCTCACCCGGGACAGGTACTGAAGCTTTCTTT,CASSPGTGTEAFF
NA,TRBV5-1,TRBD2,TRBJ2-5,TGCGCCAGCAGCCCGGGACGGGGGGAAGAGACCCAGTACTTC,CASSPGRGEETQYF
NA,TRBV24-1,TRBD1,TRBJ2-5,TGTGCCACCAGTGATCCCCTGGGGGACAGGGAAGAGACCCAGTACTTC,CATSDPLGDREETQYF
many,TRBV7-2,TRBD2,TRBJ2-4,TGTGCCAGCAGCCCTGGCGGGAGGACCAAAAACATTCAGTACTTC,CASSPGGRTKNIQYF
NA,TRBV30,TRBD2,TRBJ2-5,TGTGCCTGGAGTCTAACGGGAGGCTCAGAGACCCAGTACTTC,CAWSLTGGSETQYF
NA,TRBV2,NA,TRBJ2-1,TGTGCCAGCAATTCCCTCTCCTACAATGAGCAGTTCTTC,CASNSLSYNEQFF
few,TRBV12-3/TRBV12-4,NA,TRBJ1-1,TGTGCCAGCAGTCCTACTACGACAGGGAACACTGAAGCTTTCTTT,CASSPTTTGNTEAFF
few,TRBV6-1,TRBD1,TRBJ1-6,TGTGCCAGCAGCCCTTTCGGGACAGGACGATCCTCTAATAGTTCACCCCTCCACTTT,CASSPFGTGRSSNSSPLHF
NA,TRBV12-3/TRBV12-4,NA,TRBJ2-5,TGTGCCAGCAGTTTACTGCGAACGACAGCGCTCCAAGAGACCCAGTACTTC,CASSLLRTTALQETQYF
few,TRBV6-2/TRBV6-3,NA,TRBJ2-7,TGTGCCAGCAGTTACTCGATGGGGGGCGCCTACGAGCAGTACTTC,CASSYSMGGAYEQYF
few,TRBV28,NA,TRBJ2-7,TGTGCCAGCAGTTCGCCGACTACCCGCTCCTACGAGCAGTACTTC,CASSSPTTRSYEQYF